This T cell receptor (beta chain) is drawn from a study of beta chain features in type 1 diabetes. Study-level results: For Type 1 diabetes patients, all four CD4+ subsets carried TCRB CDR3s that were moderately but significantly shorter. Overrepresentation of cells with high TCR expression could result from cDNA sequencing. A definitive answer on HLA type influencing TCRB rearrangement was not reached here. Patients and controls would share equally any PCR tilt toward shorter templates.

Expressed TCRB transcripts got sequenced, as all isolated RNA was reverse transcribed. Some clones are missing from TCRdb's copy, which holds only in-frame ones; the method was immunoSEQ multiplex PCR. The sample has around 130,000 clones; about a sixth are singletons. By way of CD45RO/CCR7/CD25/CD127/CD95/CD27, the CD4+ regulatory, stem cell-like memory, central memory and naive cells were sorted. Trimming shortened V by 4 bases and J by 3 bases, and 16 bases separated the two germline ends. Germline assignment: CDR1 SGHTA and CDR2 FQGNSA. The CDR3 runs 16 residues. This clone was seen only a few times. Its antigen is as yet unknown.

The sequence came from a man in his thirties or forties with type 1 diabetes. Sequencing input: central memory CD4+ T cells from blood. The rearrangement joins TRBV7-2 to TRBJ1-3; tentative D call: TRBD1 (5 bases). In DNA form, the CDR3 reads TGTGCCAGCAGCTCCCGGACACCTCGGCATGGAAACACCATATATTTT. This translates into CASSSRTPRHGNTIYF.